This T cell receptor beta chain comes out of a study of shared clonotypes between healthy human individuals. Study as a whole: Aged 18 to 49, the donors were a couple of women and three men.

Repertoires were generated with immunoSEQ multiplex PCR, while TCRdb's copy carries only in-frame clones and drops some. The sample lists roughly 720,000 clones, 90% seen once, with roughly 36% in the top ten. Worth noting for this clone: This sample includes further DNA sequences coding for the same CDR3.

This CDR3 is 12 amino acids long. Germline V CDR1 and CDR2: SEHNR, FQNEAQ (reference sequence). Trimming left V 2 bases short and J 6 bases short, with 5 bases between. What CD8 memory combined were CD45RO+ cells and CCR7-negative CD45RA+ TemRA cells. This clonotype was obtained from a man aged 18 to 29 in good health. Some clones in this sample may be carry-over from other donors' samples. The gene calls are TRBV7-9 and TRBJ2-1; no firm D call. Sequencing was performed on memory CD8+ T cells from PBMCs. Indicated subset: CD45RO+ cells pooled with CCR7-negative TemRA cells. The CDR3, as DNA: TGTGCCAGCAGCTTAACTGGCAATGAGCAGTTCTTC. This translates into CASSLTGNEQFF. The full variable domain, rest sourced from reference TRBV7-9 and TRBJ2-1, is DTGVSQNPRHKITKRGQNVTFRCDPISEHNRLYWYRQTLGQGPEFLTYFQNEAQLEKSRLLSDRFSAERPKGSFSTLEIQRTEQGDSAMYLCASSLTGNEQFFGPGTRLTVL.